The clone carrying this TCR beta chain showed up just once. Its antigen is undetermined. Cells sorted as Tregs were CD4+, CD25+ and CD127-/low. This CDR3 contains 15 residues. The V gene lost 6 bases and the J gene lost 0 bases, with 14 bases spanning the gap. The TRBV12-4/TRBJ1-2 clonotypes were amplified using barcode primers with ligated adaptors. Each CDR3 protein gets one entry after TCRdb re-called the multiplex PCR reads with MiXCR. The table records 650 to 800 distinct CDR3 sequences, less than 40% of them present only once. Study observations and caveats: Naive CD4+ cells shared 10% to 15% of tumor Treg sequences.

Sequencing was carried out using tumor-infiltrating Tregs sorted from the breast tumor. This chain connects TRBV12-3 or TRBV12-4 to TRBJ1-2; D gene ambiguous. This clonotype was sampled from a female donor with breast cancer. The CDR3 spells CASRQPGGANYGYTF. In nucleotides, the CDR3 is TGTGCCAGCAGACAGCCAGGCGGAGCTAACTATGGCTACACCTTC.